These 26 T cell receptor beta chains were all obtained from the same sample, sequenced in a study of PD-L1 blockade in urothelial cancer. Time point: peripheral blood 6 weeks after treatment start. Data came from immunoSEQ multiplex PCR; TCRdb stores just in-frame clones and leaves some out. The table shows tens of thousands of clones, with 75% to 85% occurring only once. Sequencing was performed on PBMCs, taken around atezolizumab (anti-PD-L1) treatment. These receptors were taken from a man aged 65-85 years with urothelial cancer.

This chain joins TRBV28 and TRBJ2-3; D call uncertain. CDR3 length equals 15 residues. Germline-derived CDR1 and CDR2 are MDHEN and SYDVKM. V gave up 4 bases and J gave up 0 bases, with 11 bases separating them. The CDR3 here is CASSSGIWSTDTQYF. The CDR3 coding sequence is TGTGCCAGCAGTTCCGGTATATGGAGCACAGATACGCAGTATTTT.

This chain joins TRBV5-6 and TRBJ1-4; 10 bases match TRBD1. The germline V gene encodes CDR1 SGHDT and CDR2 YYEEEE. Losses at the gene ends were 7 bases for V and 7 bases for J; bases not matched to a gene: 10. The CDR3 has 15 amino acids. CDR3 bases: TGTGCCAGCGGCCTGAGACAGGGGGCGGCTGAAAAACTGTTTTTT. Encoded protein: CASGLRQGAAEKLFF.

The rearrangement joins TRBV28 to TRBJ1-2, with D uncertain. Germline V lookup: CDR1 MDHEN, CDR2 SYDVKM. There are 16 residues in the CDR3. Trimming removed 5 bases from V and 3 bases from J, with 19 bases in between. The chain's CDR3 is CASSPRRVFSDYGYTF. As DNA, the CDR3 is TGTGCCAGCAGTCCTAGGAGGGTGTTCAGTGACTATGGCTACACCTTC.

CDR3 nucleotide sequence: TGTGCCAGCAGCCAGACACCGATTTTCTACGAGCAGTACTTC. Its translation is CASSQTPIFYEQYF. The gene calls are TRBV5-5 and TRBJ2-7, with no clear D. Germline V gene lookup returns CDR1 SGHKS and CDR2 YYEKEE (reference sequence). The CDR3 extends over 14 amino acids. Trimming shortened V by 4 bases and J by 3 bases, and 14 bases separated the two germline ends. The full variable domain, completed using reference TRBV5-5 and TRBJ2-7, is DAGVTQSPTHLIKTRGQQVTLRCSPISGHKSVSWYQQVLGQGPQFIFQYYEKEERGRGNFPDRFSARQFPNYSSELNVNALLLGDSALYLCASSQTPIFYEQYFGPGTRLTVT.

The genes are TRBV7-2 and TRBJ2-7; the match to TRBD1 covers 7 bases. Looked up from germline, CDR1 is SGHTA and CDR2 is FQGNSA. The junction had 8 bases not matched to a gene; V was cut back by 5 bases and J by 4 bases. This CDR3 is built from 14 residues. The CDR3 nucleotides are TGTGCCAGCAGCCCCAGACAGGGCTGGTACGAGCAGTACTTC. Its protein is CASSPRQGWYEQYF.

The chain recombines TRBV4-3 with TRBJ1-1, with 8 bases that match TRBD1. This CDR3 has 14 amino acids. Trimming at V came to 1 base and at J to 7 bases, leaving 5 bases not matched to a gene. The germline gives CDR1 LGHNA, CDR2 YSLEER. The CDR3 nucleotides are TGCGCCAGCAGCCAAGGAACAGGGGGAAGTGAAGCTTTCTTT. Protein: CASSQGTGGSEAFF.

This clone was counted only a few times. V usage is TRBV4-1 and J usage is TRBJ2-3; TRBD2 matches at 11 bases. The CDR3 loop spans 19 amino acids. The V gene's germline CDR1 is MGHRA and CDR2 YSYEKL. J lost 2 bases, V lost 4 bases, and 14 bases had no gene match. As DNA, the CDR3 is TGCGCCAGCAGCCCCCGGGGGCTAGCGGGGGGTTCAGACACAGATACGCAGTATTTT. Protein product: CASSPRGLAGGSDTDTQYF.

The sample holds a few counts of this clone. This chain uses TRBV6-6 with TRBJ1-3, with unresolved D. This CDR3 comprises 10 residues. V lost 5 bases to trimming and J lost 14 bases, with 10 bases between them. The germline V gene has CDR1 MNHNY and CDR2 SVGAGI (reference sequence). The CDR3 loop reads CASSGRELYF. The CDR3 DNA follows: TGTGCCAGCAGTGGCCGGGAGTTATATTTT.

The chain recombines TRBV10-3 with TRBJ1-2; the match to TRBD1 covers 7 bases. The V and J ends lost 6 bases and 1 base, in that order; junction bases with no gene match: 2. The CDR3 loop spans 13 amino acids. Germline loops: CDR1 ENHRY, CDR2 SYGVKD. The CDR3, as DNA: TGTGCCATCAGCTGGGACAGTAACTATGGCTACACCTTC. Its translation is CAISWDSNYGYTF.

V gene TRBV7-8 combines with J gene TRBJ2-2; D unresolved. The CDR3 covers 15 residues. Between the trimmed V and J ends, which lost 2 bases and 6 bases, there was a span of 13 bases. CDR1 and CDR2 from the germline V gene are SGHVS and FQNEAQ. CDR3 in DNA: TGTGCCAGCAGCTTAAGCCACCTTACCGCCGGGGAGCTGTTTTTT. It codes for CASSLSHLTAGELFF. The whole variable domain, filled in from reference TRBV7-8 and TRBJ2-2, reads GAGVSQSPRYKVAKRGQDVALRCDPISGHVSLFWYQQALGQGPEFLTYFQNEAQLDKSGLPSDRFFAERPEGSVSTLKIQRTQQEDSAVYLCASSLSHLTAGELFFGEGSRLTVL.

This rearrangement joins TRBV6-4 to TRBJ1-2; no firm D call. CDR3 length: 13 amino acids. Trimming removed 3 bases from V and 4 bases from J, with 9 bases in between. Germline V gene sequence: CDR1 MRHNA, CDR2 SNTAGT. CDR3 region: CASSEPGGYGYTF. Here the CDR3 DNA reads TGTGCCAGCAGTGAACCCGGCGGCTATGGCTACACCTTC.

The CDR3 bases are TGTGCCAGCAGCAGGAGCAATGAGCAGTTCTTC. It is translated as CASSRSNEQFF. The V call is TRBV5-4, the J call TRBJ2-1; D is ambiguous. The germline CDR1 and CDR2 sequences are SGHNT and YYREEE (reference sequence). CDR3 length equals 11 residues. Trimming pared 4 bases from V and 6 bases from J, leaving 5 bases between.

This chain uses TRBV6-1 with TRBJ2-3; a weak D match, TRBD1 (6 bases). This CDR3 has 16 amino acids. V shed 3 bases and J shed 5 bases, with 18 bases lying between them. Looked up from germline, CDR1 is MNHNS and CDR2 is SASEGT. The CDR3 spells CASSEAGAYLQDTQYF. In DNA, the CDR3 is TGTGCCAGCAGTGAGGCAGGGGCTTATCTTCAAGATACGCAGTATTTT.

The gene calls are TRBV7-2 and TRBJ2-1; 9 bases line up with TRBD2. Germline V gene sequence: CDR1 SGHTA, CDR2 FQGNSA. The CDR3 contains 15 residues. Trimming took 5 bases from V and 8 from J; bases not matched to a gene: 10. The CDR3 sequence: CASSTQGLALDEQFF. Here the CDR3 DNA reads TGTGCCAGCAGCACCCAGGGACTAGCACTTGATGAGCAGTTCTTC. The variable domain in full, with the rest retrieved from reference TRBV7-2 and TRBJ2-1, is GAGVSQSPSNKVTEKGKDVELRCDPISGHTALYWYRQSLGQGLEFLIYFQGNSAPDKSGLPSDRFSAERTGGSVSTLTIQRTQQEDSAVYLCASSTQGLALDEQFFGPGTRLTVL.

The chain combines TRBV7-2 with TRBJ1-5, with D unresolved. V was trimmed by 5 bases and J by 1 base, leaving 12 bases between them. Germline V lookup: CDR1 SGHTA, CDR2 FQGNSA. The CDR3 runs 15 residues. The CDR3: CASSARLLSNQPQHF. CDR3 nucleotide sequence: TGTGCCAGCAGCGCGCGTCTTCTCAGCAATCAGCCCCAGCATTTT.

In its sample, this clone was seen a few times. V gene TRBV28 combines with J gene TRBJ2-2; unclear D gene. The germline V and J ends were trimmed by 1 base and 0 bases, with 9 bases remaining between them. CDR1 is MDHEN, CDR2 SYDVKM, per germline. The CDR3 is 16 residues long. This CDR3 is CASSLLYSSNTGELFF. CDR3 in DNA: TGTGCCAGCAGTTTATTGTACAGTTCGAACACCGGGGAGCTGTTTTTT.

The chain joins TRBV10-2 to TRBJ1-5, with 9 positions matching TRBD1. The CDR3 is 16 amino acids. V dropped 6 bases and J dropped 1; count of bases not matched to a gene: 7. CDR1 and CDR2 (germline): WSHSY, SAAADI. CDR3 DNA sequence: TGCGCCAGCAGCCCGGGACAGGGCGGGAGCAATCAGCCCCAGCATTTT. Amino acid sequence: CASSPGQGGSNQPQHF.

V is TRBV6-5 and J is TRBJ2-3, with 7 positions matching TRBD1. V lost 4 bases, J lost 4 bases, and 2 bases stayed unmatched. This CDR3 contains 13 residues. The germline CDR1 and CDR2 sequences are MNHEY and SVGAGI. The CDR3 bases are TGTGCCAGCAGTTCCGGGACAGCAGATACGCAGTATTTT. The encoded protein is CASSSGTADTQYF.

This chain joins TRBV7-8 and TRBJ2-3, with D perhaps matching TRBD1 (8 bases). In germline, CDR1 is SGHVS, CDR2 FQNEAQ. The V gene lost 3 bases and the J gene lost 1 base, with 14 bases spanning the gap. The CDR3 has 16 amino acids. The CDR3 DNA is TGTGCCAGCAGCTTTGAACAGGGGGGGGGCACAGATACGCAGTATTTT. This sequence encodes CASSFEQGGGTDTQYF.

The chain couples TRBV4-3 to TRBJ1-4; D is perhaps TRBD1 (5 bases). V dropped 0 bases and J dropped 4 bases, with 9 bases sitting between them. The CDR3 contains 15 residues. CDR1 is LGHNA, CDR2 YSLEER, per germline. CDR3: CASSQDRGVNEKLFF. The CDR3 region has the DNA TGCGCCAGCAGCCAAGATCGGGGGGTTAATGAAAAACTGTTTTTT.

The chain combines TRBV6-1 with TRBJ1-1; the D is unclear. V lost 8 bases and J 1 base, leaving 5 bases between the germline ends. From germline, CDR1 is MNHNS and CDR2 SASEGT. CDR3 length: 11 amino acids. The CDR3 nucleotides are TGTGCCAGCTTACAGAACACTGAAGCTTTCTTT. Translation gives CASLQNTEAFF.

This clone has a handful of counts. V and J are TRBV2 and TRBJ1-1, with a weak D call TRBD1 (6 bases). The ends were cut back, 4 bases at V and 0 bases at J, with 12 bases in the middle. CDR1 is SNHLY, CDR2 FYNNEI, per germline. The CDR3 has 15 residues. The CDR3 DNA is TGTGCCAGCAGTGTGACAGGAGAGCTGAACACTGAAGCTTTCTTT. Amino acids: CASSVTGELNTEAFF.

This chain connects TRBV27 to TRBJ2-1; 10 nucleotides align to TRBD2. The CDR3 runs 16 residues. Per the germline V gene, CDR1 is MNHEY and CDR2 is SMNVEV (reference sequence). V was pared by 1 base and J by 9 bases, with 9 bases of the junction left unmatched. The CDR3: CASSLLSLAGVGEQFF. CDR3 sequence (DNA): TGTGCCAGCAGTTTATTGTCTCTAGCGGGAGTGGGTGAGCAGTTCTTC.

The rearrangement uses TRBV10-3 and TRBJ1-5; no clear D. V lost 4 bases, J lost 1 base, and 14 bases lay in between. In germline, CDR1 is ENHRY, CDR2 SYGVKD. CDR3 size: 16 residues. The CDR3 coding sequence is TGTGCCATCAGTGCTTCCGGGAGCGGGAGCAATCAGCCCCAGCATTTT. It encodes CAISASGSGSNQPQHF.

This clone has a single count. The chain employs TRBV19 and TRBJ2-7; D is possibly TRBD1 (6 bases). Looked up from germline, CDR1 is LNHDA and CDR2 is SQIVND (reference sequence). The CDR3 is 13 residues long. V lost 7 bases, J lost 6 bases, and 16 bases lay in between. CDR3 sequence reads: CASNTGRGAEQYF. The CDR3 nucleotides are TGTGCCAGTAATACAGGGCGTGGTGCCGAGCAGTACTTC.

CDR3 in amino acids: CASSHLGTGGTYEQYF. CDR3 DNA sequence: TGTGCCAGCAGCCATCTGGGGACAGGGGGTACCTACGAGCAGTACTTC. This chain connects TRBV14 to TRBJ2-7, with 11 bases aligning to TRBD1. J lost 2 bases, V lost 3 bases, and 6 bases had no gene match. Germline V lookup: CDR1 SGHDN, CDR2 FVKESK. CDR3 size: 16 residues. Full variable domain (remainder filled in from reference TRBV14 and TRBJ2-7): EAGVTQFPSHSVIEKGQTVTLRCDPISGHDNLYWYRRVMGKEIKFLLHFVKESKQDESGMPNNRFLAERTGGTYSTLKVQPAELEDSGVYFCASSHLGTGGTYEQYFGPGTRLTVT.